The 27 T cell receptor beta chains reported below all come from one sample, sequenced in a study of cytomegalovirus exposure and HLA in healthy donors. Here immunoSEQ multiplex PCR was the method, and the copy in TCRdb shows in-frame clones only, minus some. This sample has 250,000 to 350,000 clones, with 86% found just once. Sample: PBMCs. The receptors shown here come from a woman in her late teens or twenties in good health and CMV-seronegative.

V and J are TRBV9 and TRBJ1-1, with a tentative D call TRBD1 (5 bases). Germline assignment: CDR1 SGDLS and CDR2 YYNGEE. The CDR3 sequence is 14 residues long. Trimming removed 1 base at V and 1 base at J, with 8 bases between. The CDR3 spells CASSVQGTNTEAFF. CDR3 nucleotide sequence: TGTGCCAGCAGCGTACAGGGAACGAACACTGAAGCTTTCTTT.

CDR3 in DNA: TGTGCCAGCAGCCAAGAGGAACCGCGAGACACGTTCACCGGGGAGCTGTTTTTT. Amino acids: CASSQEEPRDTFTGELFF. The chain has TRBV4-2 and TRBJ2-2, with D hard to call. There are 18 residues in the CDR3. Per the germline V gene, CDR1 is LGHNA and CDR2 is YNFKEQ. V lost 0 bases to trimming and J lost 4 bases, with 18 bases between them.

J is TRBJ2-5 and V is TRBV18; perhaps TRBD2 as D (5 bases). V gave up 3 bases and J gave up 5 bases, with 13 bases separating them. Germline lookup yields CDR1 KGHSH and CDR2 LQKENI. CDR3 length: 14 amino acids. The CDR3 spells CASSPPEGAETQYF. Written as DNA, the CDR3 is TGTGCCAGCTCACCTCCCGAGGGAGCTGAGACCCAGTACTTC. The full variable domain, with the rest looked up from reference TRBV18 and TRBJ2-5, is NAGVMQNPRHLVRRRGQEARLRCSPMKGHSHVYWYRQLPEEGLKFMVYLQKENIIDESGMPKERFSAEFPKEGPSILRIQQVVRGDSAAYFCASSPPEGAETQYFGPGTRLLVL.

This rearrangement joins TRBV5-1 to TRBJ2-1; 13 bases line up with TRBD2. The CDR3 length is 15 residues. Germline V gene data show CDR1 as SGHRS and CDR2 as YFSETQ. V lost 4 bases and J lost 9; bases outside the gene matches: 7. This CDR3 reads CASSPGTSGTGEQFF. In DNA form, the CDR3 reads TGCGCCAGCAGCCCCGGGACTAGCGGGACAGGTGAGCAGTTCTTC. Full variable domain (outside the CDR3, taken from reference TRBV5-1 and TRBJ2-1): KAGVTQTPRYLIKTRGQQVTLSCSPISGHRSVSWYQQTPGQGLQFLFEYFSETQRNKGNFPGRFSGRQFSNSRSEMNVSTLELGDSALYLCASSPGTSGTGEQFFGPGTRLTVL.

This clone appeared once. The chain is built from TRBV19 and TRBJ1-2, with 7 bases fitting TRBD1. This CDR3 has 15 residues. The J segment lost 0 bases and the V segment lost 8 bases, leaving 9 bases of the junction unmatched. CDR1 and CDR2 from the germline V gene are LNHDA and SQIVND (reference sequence). The CDR3 region is CASLGTARPNYGYTF. In DNA form, the CDR3 reads TGTGCCAGTCTCGGGACAGCTAGACCTAACTATGGCTACACCTTC.

The chain employs TRBV7-2 and TRBJ2-3; D is undetermined. CDR1 and CDR2 from the germline V gene are SGHTA and FQGNSA. The CDR3 has 14 residues. Trimming took 3 bases from V and 2 from J, leaving 9 bases between them. In nucleotides, the CDR3 is TGTGCCAGCAGCTTGAGCGAGGCCACAGATACGCAGTATTTT. Its translation: CASSLSEATDTQYF.

Here the CDR3 reads CASSPAPTVQGISNQPQHF. The CDR3 region has the DNA TGTGCCAGCTCACCCGCACCGACTGTACAGGGGATTAGCAATCAGCCCCAGCATTTT. This chain links TRBV18 with TRBJ1-5; 7 nucleotides agree with TRBD1. The CDR3 has 19 amino acids. Germline trimming cut 3 bases from V and 0 bases from J; bases unmatched to any gene: 14. Germline V gene lookup returns CDR1 KGHSH and CDR2 LQKENI.

The chain couples TRBV2 to TRBJ1-5; D is unresolved. The CDR3 is 14 residues long. V gave up 5 bases and J gave up 9 bases, with 17 bases separating them. The germline V gene has CDR1 SNHLY and CDR2 FYNNEI. For the CDR3, the DNA is TGTGCCAGCAGTCTTACAGAGTCCCTTGGGCCCCAGCATTTT. This gives the protein CASSLTESLGPQHF.

The genes are TRBV7-9 and TRBJ2-3; TRBD1 might be the D (6 bases). V lost 5 bases and J 5 bases, leaving 8 bases between the germline ends. CDR1 and CDR2 (germline): SEHNR, FQNEAQ (reference sequence). The CDR3 is 12 amino acids. The CDR3: CASSPRGDTQYF. DNA for the CDR3: TGTGCCAGCAGCCCCAGGGGAGATACGCAGTATTTT.

V is TRBV29-1 and J is TRBJ2-5; D may be TRBD2 (6 bases). Germline CDR1 SQVTM, CDR2 ANQGSEA. Trimming pared 4 bases from V and 2 bases from J, leaving 11 bases between. The CDR3 loop spans 13 amino acids. In nucleotides, the CDR3 is TGCAGCGTTGGTCAAGGGACTCAAGAGACCCAGTACTTC. As protein: CSVGQGTQETQYF.

This rearrangement joins TRBV11-2 to TRBJ2-7; TRBD2 agrees at 7 bases. CDR1 SGHAT and CDR2 FQNNGV come from the germline V gene. The CDR3 covers 17 residues. The V segment lost 1 base and the J segment 2 bases; nucleotides outside the gene matches: 11. In DNA, the CDR3 is TGTGCCAGCAGCTTAGGGTTCGGCAGCGGGACGACCTACGAGCAGTACTTC. Encoded protein: CASSLGFGSGTTYEQYF. Full variable domain (remainder filled in from reference TRBV11-2 and TRBJ2-7): EAGVAQSPRYKIIEKRQSVAFWCNPISGHATLYWYQQILGQGPKLLIQFQNNGVVDDSQLPKDRFSAERLKGVDSTLKIQPAKLEDSAVYLCASSLGFGSGTTYEQYFGPGTRLTVT.

The rearrangement links TRBV7-2 to TRBJ1-5; D might be TRBD1 (5 bases). Trimming took 1 base from V and 0 from J, leaving 10 bases between them. The CDR3 length is 16 residues. CDR1 is SGHTA and CDR2 is FQGNSA in the germline V gene. Here the CDR3 DNA reads TGTGCCAGCAGCTTAGTAGGGGTTAATAGCAATCAGCCCCAGCATTTT. It translates to CASSLVGVNSNQPQHF.

The chain links TRBV28 to TRBJ2-1; perhaps TRBD2 as D (6 bases). The CDR3 has 11 amino acids. With 11 bases removed from V and 8 bases from J, the gap between germline ends came to 13 bases. Germline assignment: CDR1 MDHEN and CDR2 SYDVKM. The CDR3 loop is CAEKGGDEQFF. The CDR3 nucleotides are TGTGCCGAAAAAGGCGGGGATGAGCAGTTCTTC.

Details on this clone: The same CDR3 can be traced to other DNA sequences in this sample. The CDR3 region is CASSPGLGNQPQHF. CDR3 DNA: TGTGCCAGCTCACCGGGGCTCGGCAATCAGCCCCAGCATTTT. The gene calls are TRBV18 and TRBJ1-5; possibly TRBD1 for D (5 bases). Germline values: CDR1 KGHSH, CDR2 LQKENI. This CDR3 region has 14 residues. The germline V and J ends were trimmed by 3 bases and 2 bases, with 8 bases remaining between them. The entire variable domain, with the rest obtained from reference TRBV18 and TRBJ1-5, is as follows: NAGVMQNPRHLVRRRGQEARLRCSPMKGHSHVYWYRQLPEEGLKFMVYLQKENIIDESGMPKERFSAEFPKEGPSILRIQQVVRGDSAAYFCASSPGLGNQPQHFGDGTRLSIL.

This clone was picked up a small number of times. V and J are TRBV5-6 and TRBJ2-1, with D possibly TRBD1 on 5 matching bases. The germline V and J ends were trimmed by 10 bases and 0 bases, with 14 bases remaining between them. CDR3 size: 14 residues. Germline CDR1 and CDR2: SGHDT and YYEEEE. CDR3 loop: CACTGQRSYNEQFF. DNA for the CDR3: TGTGCCTGCACAGGACAACGCTCCTACAATGAGCAGTTCTTC. The full variable domain, rest sourced from reference TRBV5-6 and TRBJ2-1, is DAGVTQSPTHLIKTRGQQVTLRCSPKSGHDTVSWYQQALGQGPQFIFQYYEEEERQRGNFPDRFSGHQFPNYSSELNVNALLLGDSALYLCACTGQRSYNEQFFGPGTRLTVL.

The J gene is TRBJ1-2, the V gene TRBV19; TRBD1 aligns across 11 bases. With V trimmed by 7 bases and J by 4 bases, 2 bases remained unmatched. The CDR3 consists of 13 residues. Germline-derived CDR1 and CDR2 are LNHDA and SQIVND (reference sequence). CDR3 in amino acids: CASIGTGGYGYTF. CDR3 DNA sequence: TGTGCCAGTATCGGGACAGGGGGCTATGGCTACACCTTC.

CDR3 region: CASSDGQGAPDTQYF. CDR3 bases: TGTGCCAGCAGTGACGGACAGGGAGCGCCAGATACGCAGTATTTT. The chain links TRBV28 to TRBJ2-3; 8 bases fit TRBD1. The germline V gene has CDR1 MDHEN and CDR2 SYDVKM. The CDR3 runs to 15 residues. With 5 bases clipped from V and 4 bases from J, the junction kept 8 bases outside the gene matches. The entire variable domain, with the rest obtained from reference TRBV28 and TRBJ2-3, is as follows: DVKVTQSSRYLVKRTGEKVFLECVQDMDHENMFWYRQDPGLGLRLIYFSYDVKMKEKGDIPEGYSVSREKKERFSLILESASTNQTSMYLCASSDGQGAPDTQYFGPGTRLTVL.

The CDR3 sequence is CASSPGGDYGYTF. CDR3 nucleotide sequence: TGTGCCAGCAGTCCGGGGGGTGACTATGGCTACACCTTC. This chain joins TRBV2 and TRBJ1-2; D is perhaps TRBD1 (5 bases). V was clipped by 5 bases and J by 3 bases, with 10 bases between them. The CDR3 contains 13 residues. Looked up from germline, CDR1 is SNHLY and CDR2 is FYNNEI.

The gene calls are TRBV5-1 and TRBJ2-7; 9 nucleotides agree with TRBD1. J gave up 0 bases and V 4 bases, and 5 bases lay outside the gene matches. Germline V gives CDR1 SGHRS, CDR2 YFSETQ. The CDR3 extends over 15 amino acids. This CDR3 is CASSLYRGPSYEQYF. In nucleotides, the CDR3 is TGCGCCAGCAGCCTCTACAGGGGGCCCTCCTACGAGCAGTACTTC.

The chain couples TRBV2 to TRBJ2-7, with D perhaps matching TRBD1 (6 bases). Per germline, CDR1 SNHLY and CDR2 FYNNEI. Trimming shortened V by 3 bases and J by 0 bases, and 9 bases separated the two germline ends. CDR3 length equals 14 residues. In DNA form, the CDR3 reads TGTGCCAGCAGTGACGTGGGGGCCTCCTACGAGCAGTACTTC. This gives the protein CASSDVGASYEQYF.

This chain joins TRBV7-9 and TRBJ2-3; D remains ambiguous. Germline CDR1 is SEHNR and CDR2 is FQNEAQ (reference sequence). The CDR3 extends over 13 amino acids. Trimming left V 5 bases short and J 0 bases short, with 6 bases between. This CDR3 reads CASSLSSTDTQYF. As DNA, the CDR3 is TGTGCCAGCAGCCTCAGTAGCACAGATACGCAGTATTTT.

The chain recombines TRBV19 with TRBJ1-5; possible D gene TRBD1, 6 bases. Trimming shortened V by 11 bases and J by 3 bases, and 20 bases separated the two germline ends. The CDR3 runs to 15 residues. Germline lookup yields CDR1 LNHDA and CDR2 SQIVND (reference sequence). The CDR3 nucleotides read TGTGCCGCTGGGCTACCGGGACAAGACAATCAGCCCCAGCATTTT. Translation: CAAGLPGQDNQPQHF.

V gene TRBV10-3 combines with J gene TRBJ1-4; D is undetermined. CDR1 ENHRY and CDR2 SYGVKD come from the germline V gene. V dropped 10 bases and J dropped 4 bases, with 13 bases sitting between them. CDR3 length equals 13 residues. The CDR3 spells CATTAGFNEKLFF. Written as DNA, the CDR3 is TGTGCCACCACCGCAGGATTTAATGAAAAACTGTTTTTT.

The chain has TRBV27 and TRBJ2-5; TRBD2 aligns across 8 bases. The CDR3 extends over 15 amino acids. Germline V gene sequence: CDR1 MNHEY, CDR2 SMNVEV (reference sequence). V gave up 6 bases and J gave up 6 bases; unmatched junction bases: 12. CDR3 DNA: TGTGCCAGCAGCCGGTCCGCGGGGGGCGTTAAGACCCAGTACTTC. It is translated as CASSRSAGGVKTQYF.

The chain couples TRBV6-5 to TRBJ2-4, with 9 bases identical to TRBD1. CDR3 length: 13 amino acids. CDR1 is MNHEY, CDR2 SVGAGI, per germline. The ends lost 7 bases at V and 4 bases at J; junction bases unmatched: 2. CDR3 amino acids: CASMGTGKNIQYF. The CDR3 coding sequence is TGTGCCAGCATGGGGACAGGGAAAAACATTCAGTACTTC.

The chain carries TRBV9 and TRBJ1-3; 7 bases fit TRBD1. Germline CDR1 SGDLS, CDR2 YYNGEE. V dropped 5 bases and J dropped 8; count of bases not matched to a gene: 7. This CDR3 has 13 amino acids. CDR3 DNA: TGTGCCAGCAGGGGGGACAGTGTACACACCATATATTTT. Translating gives CASRGDSVHTIYF.

There are a few counts of this clone. The gene calls are TRBV10-3 and TRBJ2-2; no clear D. The germline V and J ends were trimmed by 4 bases and 0 bases, with 3 bases remaining between them. Germline values: CDR1 ENHRY, CDR2 SYGVKD. This CDR3 is built from 13 residues. The CDR3 here is CAISAPNTGELFF. In DNA form, the CDR3 reads TGTGCCATCAGTGCTCCGAACACCGGGGAGCTGTTTTTT.